The present entry profiles one T cell receptor (beta chain) with its context. The antigen is not known. A much larger clone is a single base away; this may be a read error. These data originate in a study of T cell repertoires in cytomegalovirus infection. Study as a whole: Indications of both CMV infection and matching HLA type were provided by public TCR beta signatures.

Study results and caveats: Accumulated public TCR beta family frequency recognized individuals carrying CMV together with the relevant HLA. Ex vivo, HLA-C-restricted CMV-specific TCR beta clonotypes prevailed over the rest of the response.

CDR3 length equals 16 residues. Germline CDR1 and CDR2: MNHNY and SVGAGI (reference sequence). TCRdb called the reads again in MiXCR, with one record for every CDR3 protein. The table has 450,000 to 550,000 distinct CDR3 sequences, 15% to 20% seen once; the top ten hold more than 20%. The sequenced sample consisted of CD8+ T cells from PBMCs. V usage is TRBV6-6 and J usage is TRBJ2-5; 9 nucleotides line up with TRBD2. The receptor comes from a human donor in good health (CMV status not recorded). Some clones in this sample may be carry-over from other donors' samples. Here the CDR3 DNA reads TGTGCCAGCAGTTACCTGGGACTAGCCGATCAAGAGACCCAGGACTTC. As protein: CASSYLGLADQETQDF.